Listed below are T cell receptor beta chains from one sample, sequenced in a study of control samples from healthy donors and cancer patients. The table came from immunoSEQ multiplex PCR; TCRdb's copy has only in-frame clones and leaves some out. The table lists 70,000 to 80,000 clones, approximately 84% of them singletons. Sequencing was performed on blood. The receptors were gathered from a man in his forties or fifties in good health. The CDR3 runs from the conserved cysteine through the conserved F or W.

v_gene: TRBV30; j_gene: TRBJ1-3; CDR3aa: CAWSSGHLIISGNTIYF
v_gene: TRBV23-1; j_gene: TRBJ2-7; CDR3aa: CASSQPGKEEQYF
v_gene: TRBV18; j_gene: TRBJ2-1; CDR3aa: CASSPMGPTRPNEQFF
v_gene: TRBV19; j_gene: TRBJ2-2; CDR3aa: CASSKTGSMTGELFF
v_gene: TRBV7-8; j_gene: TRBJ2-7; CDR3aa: CASSLLRHADEQYF
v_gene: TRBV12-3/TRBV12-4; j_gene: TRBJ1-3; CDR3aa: CASISSGNTIYF
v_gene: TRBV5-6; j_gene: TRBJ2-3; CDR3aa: CASSRGRTDTQYF
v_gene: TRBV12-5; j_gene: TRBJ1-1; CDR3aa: CASGLVTGGNTEAFF
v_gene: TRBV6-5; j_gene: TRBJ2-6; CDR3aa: CASSYGQAGANVLTF
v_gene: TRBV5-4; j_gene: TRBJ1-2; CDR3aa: CASSPPSRGNGYTF
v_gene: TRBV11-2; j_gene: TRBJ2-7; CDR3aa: CASSLSGRSYEQYF
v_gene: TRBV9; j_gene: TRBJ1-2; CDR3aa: CASSVDRGTYGYTF
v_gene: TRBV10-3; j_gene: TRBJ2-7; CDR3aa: CAISGQESSYEQYF
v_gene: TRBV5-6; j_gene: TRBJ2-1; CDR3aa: CASSLNRGRIHEQFF
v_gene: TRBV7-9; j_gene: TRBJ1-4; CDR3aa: CASSLTDGPNEKLFF
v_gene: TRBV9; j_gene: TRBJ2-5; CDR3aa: CASSGGASGQETQYF
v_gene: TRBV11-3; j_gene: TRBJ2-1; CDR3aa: CASSLGLYNEQFF
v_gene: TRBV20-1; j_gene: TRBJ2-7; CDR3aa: CSASGAGGPYEQYF
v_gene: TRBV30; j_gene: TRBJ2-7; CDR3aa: CAWRLGQGGEQYF
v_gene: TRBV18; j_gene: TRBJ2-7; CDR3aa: CASSPAYEQYF
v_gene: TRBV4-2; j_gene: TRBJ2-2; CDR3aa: CASSQPGQRENTGELFF
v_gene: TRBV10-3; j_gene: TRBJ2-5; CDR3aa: CAISDSDLETQYF
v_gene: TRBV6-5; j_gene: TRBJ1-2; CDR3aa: CASSRQGGSYTF
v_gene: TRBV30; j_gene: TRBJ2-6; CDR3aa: CAWSVSSGANVLTF
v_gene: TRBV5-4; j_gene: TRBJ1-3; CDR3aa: CASSLGLGNTIYF
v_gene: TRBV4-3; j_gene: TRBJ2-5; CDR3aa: CASSQTGAETQYF
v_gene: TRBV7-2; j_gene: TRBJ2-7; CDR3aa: CASSLPASVEDSYEQYF
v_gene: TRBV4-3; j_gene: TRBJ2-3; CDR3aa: CASSQDPPVIGVWDTDTQYF
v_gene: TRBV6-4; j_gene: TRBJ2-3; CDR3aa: CASSVAGGSDTQYF
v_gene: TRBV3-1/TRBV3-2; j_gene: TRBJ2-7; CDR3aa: CASSQGREGFYEQYF
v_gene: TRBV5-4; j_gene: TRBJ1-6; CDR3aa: CASSGEQGQGRSPLHF
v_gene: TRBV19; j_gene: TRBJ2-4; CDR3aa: CASSPGGGRAGQYF
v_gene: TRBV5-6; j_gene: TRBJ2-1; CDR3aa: CASSLEGAADGNEQFF
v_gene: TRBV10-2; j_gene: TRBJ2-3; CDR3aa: CASSERDRVNTDTQYF
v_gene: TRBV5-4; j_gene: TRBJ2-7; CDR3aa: CASSSRPRSKGVYEQYF
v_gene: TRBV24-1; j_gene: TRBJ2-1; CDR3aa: CATSDPDSTGGHEQFF
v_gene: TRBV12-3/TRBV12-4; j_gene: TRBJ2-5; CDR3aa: CASSGTGVETQYF
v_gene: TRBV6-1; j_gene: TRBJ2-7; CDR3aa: CASSEAPIPHEQYF
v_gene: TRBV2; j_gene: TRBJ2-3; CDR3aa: CASSVTDTQYF
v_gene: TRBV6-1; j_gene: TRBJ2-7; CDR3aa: CASSGLGGAEGLEQYF
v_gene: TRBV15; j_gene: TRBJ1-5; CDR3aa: CATSSRDSNQPQHF
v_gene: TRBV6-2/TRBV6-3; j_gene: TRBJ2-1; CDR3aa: CASSYSPDEQFF
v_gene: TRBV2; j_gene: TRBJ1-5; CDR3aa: CASSEAGGEGNQPQHF
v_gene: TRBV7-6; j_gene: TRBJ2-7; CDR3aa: CASSAVEGQTYEQYF
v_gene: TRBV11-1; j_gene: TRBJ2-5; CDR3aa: CASSGLAGGPPETQYF
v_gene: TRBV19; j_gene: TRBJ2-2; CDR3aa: CASSLSGTHNTGELFF
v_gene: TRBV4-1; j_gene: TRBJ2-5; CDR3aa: CASSQGLREGPVIGAQYF
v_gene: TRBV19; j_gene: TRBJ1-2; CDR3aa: CATWVLIYGYTF
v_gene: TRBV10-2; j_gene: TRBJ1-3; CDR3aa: CASNPRGTNSGNTIYF
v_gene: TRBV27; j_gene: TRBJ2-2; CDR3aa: CASSKLRDRGTGELFF
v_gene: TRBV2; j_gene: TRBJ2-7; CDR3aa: CASQGVGQYF
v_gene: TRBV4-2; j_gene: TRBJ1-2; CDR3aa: CASSSDRAHGYTF
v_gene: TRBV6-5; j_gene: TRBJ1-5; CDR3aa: CASTRDRVGQPQHF
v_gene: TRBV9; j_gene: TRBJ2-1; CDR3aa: CASSVGIGQGAHEQFF